Presented here are 32 T cell receptor beta chains from one specimen sequenced in a study of T cell repertoires in cytomegalovirus infection. TCRdb processed the reads anew with MiXCR; each CDR3 protein has one entry. This table holds around 230,000 distinct CDR3 sequences, around 35% found once. No antigen is known for these receptors. The sample was CD8+ T cells from cultured PBMCs, taken from culture after CMV antigen stimulation. The source is a human donor in good health (CMV status not recorded). Some clones in this sample may be carry-over from other donors' samples.

The rearrangement uses TRBV7-2 and TRBJ1-4, with TRBD1 identical over 10 bases. Germline-derived CDR1 and CDR2 are SGHTA and FQGNSA. The CDR3 contains 15 residues. With 1 base clipped from V and 7 bases from J, the junction kept 3 bases outside the gene matches. The DNA of the CDR3 is TGTGCCAGCAGCTTAGAGGGACAGGGGACTGAAAAACTGTTTTTT. Its protein product is CASSLEGQGTEKLFF.

This clonotype occurred once. The chain links TRBV6-1 to TRBJ1-2; D possibly corresponds to TRBD1 (5 bases). The CDR3 contains 15 residues. Trimming removed 0 bases at V and 8 bases at J, with 16 bases between. Looked up from germline, CDR1 is MNHNS and CDR2 is SASEGT. In DNA, the CDR3 is TGTGCCAGCAGTGAAGCGCTGACAGCCTCTATGGGCTACACCTTC. Protein product: CASSEALTASMGYTF.

J is TRBJ2-1 and V is TRBV7-8, with 9 bases matching TRBD2. V was clipped by 0 bases and J by 5 bases; unmatched bases: 11. The CDR3 runs to 18 residues. The germline gives CDR1 SGHVS, CDR2 FQNEAQ. This CDR3 reads CASSLALGGRATDNEQFF. In nucleotides, the CDR3 is TGTGCCAGCAGCTTAGCGCTGGGCGGGAGGGCCACCGACAATGAGCAGTTCTTC.

The chain uses TRBV25-1 and TRBJ1-1, with D uncertain. V lost 3 bases and J 4 bases, leaving 12 bases between the germline ends. Germline V lookup: CDR1 MGHDK, CDR2 SYGVNS. CDR3 size: 14 residues. The CDR3 bases are TGTGCCAGCAGTGAGGGCCCCTGGGCCACTGAAGCTTTCTTT. It translates to CASSEGPWATEAFF. Based on the CDR3 plus reference TRBV25-1 and TRBJ1-1, the full variable domain is EADIYQTPRYLVIGTGKKITLECSQTMGHDKMYWYQQDPGMELHLIHYSYGVNSTEKGDLSSESTVSRIRTEHFPLTLESARPSHTSQYLCASSEGPWATEAFFGQGTRLTVV.

This clonotype was observed a few times. The genes are TRBV27 and TRBJ2-7; D might be TRBD1 (6 bases). V dropped 3 bases and J dropped 3 bases, with 15 bases sitting between them. The germline CDR1 and CDR2 sequences are MNHEY and SMNVEV (reference sequence). The CDR3 loop spans 15 amino acids. In nucleotides, the CDR3 is TGTGCCAGCAGTTTTCGAACAGGGTCGATCTACGAGCAGTACTTC. Translation: CASSFRTGSIYEQYF.

This clonotype showed up just a few times. The rearrangement uses TRBV7-6 and TRBJ2-7; 7 bases fit TRBD1. The germline gives CDR1 SGHVS, CDR2 FNYEAQ. The CDR3 runs 16 residues. The J segment lost 0 bases and the V segment lost 5 bases, leaving 10 bases of the junction unmatched. The DNA for the CDR3 is TGTGCCAGCAGCCCTCAGACAGGGATTTACTCCTACGAGCAGTACTTC. Its protein product is CASSPQTGIYSYEQYF.

The rearrangement uses TRBV6-6 and TRBJ1-6, with D uncertain. The CDR3 loop spans 15 amino acids. V lost 7 bases, J lost 0 bases, and 10 bases lay in between. Germline CDR1 MNHNY, CDR2 SVGAGI (reference sequence). The CDR3 coding sequence is TGTGCCAGCACCTTCGGGTTCTCCTATAATTCACCCCTCCACTTT. It is translated as CASTFGFSYNSPLHF.

Turning to this clonotype: An end of the junction differs from the germline gene, which may be a read error. The rearrangement links TRBV7-6 to TRBJ1-5, with D tentatively TRBD1 (6 bases). Germline V gene lookup returns CDR1 SGHVS and CDR2 FNYEAQ. The CDR3 loop spans 15 amino acids. The CDR3 protein is CTSSLGGVGNQPQHF. The CDR3 region has the DNA TGTACCAGCAGCTTAGGGGGGGTTGGCAATCAGCCCCAGCATTTT.

The chain is built from TRBV10-2 and TRBJ1-6; 9 bases match TRBD1. V was pared by 6 bases and J by 9 bases, with 6 bases of the junction left unmatched. CDR1 is WSHSY, CDR2 SAAADI, per germline. The CDR3 sequence is 14 residues long. The CDR3 loop reads CASSSGTGSSPLHF. CDR3 DNA sequence: TGCGCCAGCAGCTCCGGGACAGGGAGTTCACCCCTCCACTTT.

This chain links TRBV7-6 with TRBJ2-4; 8 bases agree with TRBD1. The CDR3 spans 20 residues. With 4 bases clipped from V and 0 bases from J, the junction kept 17 bases outside the gene matches. Germline CDR1 and CDR2: SGHVS and FNYEAQ. The CDR3 here is CASSSPYPGQGAGAKNIQYF. DNA of the CDR3: TGTGCCAGCAGCTCGCCTTATCCAGGGCAGGGGGCTGGAGCCAAAAACATTCAGTACTTC.

This clonotype was counted only a few times. This chain links TRBV27 with TRBJ2-7, with D tentatively TRBD1 or TRBD2 (5 bases each). The ends were cut back, 0 bases at V and 2 bases at J, with 14 bases in the middle. The CDR3 totals 16 residues. CDR1 and CDR2 from the germline V gene are MNHEY and SMNVEV (reference sequence). The CDR3 DNA sequence: TGTGCCAGCAGTTTATCGGTAACAGGACTGGCCTACGAGCAGTACTTC. As protein: CASSLSVTGLAYEQYF.

This clonotype was recorded a few times. V and J are TRBV7-9 and TRBJ2-7; 10 bases align to TRBD1. The germline CDR1 and CDR2 sequences are SEHNR and FQNEAQ (reference sequence). The CDR3 extends over 15 amino acids. V was pared by 4 bases and J by 5 bases, with 8 bases of the junction left unmatched. The CDR3 sequence is CASSSPRTGGHEQYF. For the CDR3, the DNA is TGTGCCAGCAGCTCCCCCAGGACAGGGGGACACGAGCAGTACTTC. Supplemented by reference TRBV7-9 and TRBJ2-7, the full variable domain reads DTGVSQNPRHKITKRGQNVTFRCDPISEHNRLYWYRQTLGQGPEFLTYFQNEAQLEKSRLLSDRFSAERPKGSFSTLEIQRTEQGDSAMYLCASSSPRTGGHEQYFGPGTRLTVT.

This sequence joins TRBV13 and TRBJ2-7; weak D call: TRBD2 (6 bases). In germline, CDR1 is PRHDT, CDR2 FYEKMQ (reference sequence). The CDR3 has 15 residues. V was shortened by 1 base and J by 1 base, with 11 bases between the two germline ends. The CDR3 region has the DNA TGTGCCAGCAGCTTAGTTCGGGAGTCTTCCTACGAGCAGTACTTC. It specifies CASSLVRESSYEQYF.

The chain joins TRBV7-9 to TRBJ1-1, with TRBD1 matching 7 bases. V shed 8 bases, J shed 7 bases, and the junction held 10 bases outside the gene matches. The CDR3 runs to 13 residues. Germline-derived CDR1 and CDR2 are SEHNR and FQNEAQ (reference sequence). CDR3 sequence (DNA): TGTGCCAGCTCAGACAGGGAAGTAGTTGAAGCTTTCTTT. Translated, it gives CASSDREVVEAFF.

The CDR3 bases are TGTGCCAGCAGCCCCCGACAGGGGAGCACTGAAGCTTTCTTT. This translates into CASSPRQGSTEAFF. The V gene is TRBV7-6, the J gene TRBJ1-1; TRBD1 aligns across 8 bases. Germline V gives CDR1 SGHVS, CDR2 FNYEAQ. The CDR3 has 14 amino acids. After removal of 5 bases from V and 4 bases from J, the junction contained 6 bases not matched to a gene.

The count of this clonotype is one. The chain uses TRBV6-6 and TRBJ2-2; D perhaps matches TRBD2 (6 bases). The germline CDR1 and CDR2 sequences are MNHNY and SVGAGI (reference sequence). The CDR3 is made up of 14 amino acids. V was cut by 1 base and J by 6 bases, with 9 bases left in between. In DNA, the CDR3 is TGTGCCAGCAGTTACTGGGACTCCCCCGGGGAGCTGTTTTTT. Translated, it gives CASSYWDSPGELFF.

The CDR3, as DNA: TGTGCCAGCAGTTATCGCACTGAAGCTTTCTTT. Its protein is CASSYRTEAFF. V gene TRBV12-3 or TRBV12-4 combines with J gene TRBJ1-1; D is uncertain. V was shortened by 4 bases and J by 4 bases, with 4 bases between the two germline ends. CDR3 length equals 11 residues.

The chain recombines TRBV20-1 with TRBJ2-2; a weak D match, TRBD2 (5 bases). This CDR3 region has 11 residues. V lost 6 bases and J lost 6, with 8 bases in between. CDR1 and CDR2 from the germline V gene are DFQATT and SNEGSKA (reference sequence). The CDR3 reads CSATRSGELFF. CDR3 DNA sequence: TGCAGTGCCACTAGATCCGGGGAGCTGTTTTTT.

This clonotype was recorded a few times. This rearrangement joins TRBV27 to TRBJ1-6; 7 nucleotides line up with TRBD1. The CDR3 runs 14 residues. Germline V gene lookup returns CDR1 MNHEY and CDR2 SMNVEV (reference sequence). The ends lost 9 bases at V and 4 bases at J; junction bases unmatched: 6. Written as DNA, the CDR3 is TGTGCCAGTCACCCGACAGGGTATAATTCACCCCTCCACTTT. Amino acids: CASHPTGYNSPLHF.

This sequence joins TRBV29-1 and TRBJ2-1; D may be TRBD2 (5 bases). Trimming left V 4 bases short and J 7 bases short, with 14 bases between. The V gene's germline CDR1 is SQVTM and CDR2 ANQGSEA. The CDR3 has 13 residues. CDR3 sequence (DNA): TGCAGCGTTGCCCGGGAACGGGGTAATGAGCAGTTCTTC. Its protein product is CSVARERGNEQFF.

This clonotype turned up a few times. V and J are TRBV12-3 or TRBV12-4 and TRBJ1-5; D is ambiguous. Trimming removed 3 bases at V and 6 bases at J, with 15 bases between. The CDR3 covers 15 residues. For the CDR3, the DNA is TGTGCCAGCAGTTTTGGACGGCCAGCGACTCAGCCCCAGCATTTT. Amino acids: CASSFGRPATQPQHF.

The chain links TRBV27 to TRBJ2-7; maybe TRBD1 (6 bases). This CDR3 is 15 amino acids long. Germline loops: CDR1 MNHEY, CDR2 SMNVEV (reference sequence). V was clipped by 3 bases and J by 1 base, with 13 bases between them. The CDR3, as DNA: TGTGCCAGCAGTTTCCACATAGGACAGTCCTACGAGCAGTACTTC. Translating it yields CASSFHIGQSYEQYF.

This clonotype was seen ten or more times. The chain joins TRBV7-8 to TRBJ2-1, with D maybe TRBD2 (6 bases). Trimming removed 6 bases from V and 7 bases from J, with 22 bases in between. This CDR3 is built from 16 residues. Germline CDR1 is SGHVS and CDR2 is FQNEAQ. CDR3: CASSHRPGLSGNEQFF. The CDR3 coding sequence is TGTGCCAGCAGTCACCGACCGGGACTGTCTGGGAATGAGCAGTTCTTC.

The chain has TRBV20-1 and TRBJ1-2; tentative D call: TRBD1 (5 bases). In germline, CDR1 is DFQATT, CDR2 SNEGSKA (reference sequence). The length of the CDR3 is 20 residues. V lost 0 bases and J 2 bases, leaving 28 bases between the germline ends. The CDR3 nucleotides are TGCAGTGCTAGAGATCGGGGACTTGAGGCATGGCCCAGGGCCAACTATGGCTACACCTTC. Translating gives CSARDRGLEAWPRANYGYTF.

This chain joins TRBV30 and TRBJ2-1, with D perhaps matching TRBD2 (5 bases). V was cut by 1 base and J by 8 bases, with 12 bases left in between. CDR1 GTSNPN and CDR2 SVGIG come from the germline V gene (reference sequence). The CDR3 runs 13 residues. The CDR3: CAWSADSPDEQFF. The CDR3 DNA sequence: TGTGCCTGGAGTGCGGACTCCCCTGATGAGCAGTTCTTC.

J is TRBJ2-5 and V is TRBV13; D is unresolved. This CDR3 spans 14 amino acids. Deletions cut 0 bases from V and 5 bases from J, with 10 bases between. In germline, CDR1 is PRHDT, CDR2 FYEKMQ (reference sequence). CDR3 in DNA: TGTGCCAGCAGCTTAGGGGGCCTCCACGAGACCCAGTACTTC. It translates to CASSLGGLHETQYF.

V gene TRBV7-8 combines with J gene TRBJ2-1, with 9 bases identical to TRBD1. V lost 0 bases, J lost 6 bases, and 6 bases stayed unmatched. CDR3 length equals 16 residues. The V gene's germline CDR1 is SGHVS and CDR2 FQNEAQ. DNA for the CDR3: TGTGCCAGCAGCTTAGCCTGGGACAGGGATGGCAATGAGCAGTTCTTC. It codes for CASSLAWDRDGNEQFF.

This clonotype was recorded a few times. V gene TRBV6-2 or TRBV6-3 combines with J gene TRBJ1-6; D ambiguous. V shed 1 base and J shed 9 bases, with 16 bases lying between them. Germline CDR1 MNHEY, CDR2 SVGEGT. This CDR3 has 16 residues. This chain's CDR3 is CASSYYEGRSGSPLHF. DNA of the CDR3: TGTGCCAGCAGTTACTACGAGGGCCGCAGTGGTTCACCCCTCCACTTT.

The count of this clonotype is one. V is TRBV12-3 or TRBV12-4 and J is TRBJ2-3; D not resolved. The CDR3 is 14 amino acids. Deletions cut 5 bases from V and 5 bases from J, with 14 bases between. The CDR3 loop is CASSALGIGDTQYF. CDR3 nucleotide sequence: TGTGCCAGCAGTGCCCTTGGGATAGGAGATACGCAGTATTTT.

This clonotype was recorded only once. The chain is built from TRBV7-9 and TRBJ2-7; perhaps TRBD2 as D (5 bases). The CDR3 is 14 residues long. V lost 5 bases to trimming and J lost 3 bases, with 14 bases between them. CDR1 is SEHNR, CDR2 FQNEAQ, per germline (reference sequence). For the CDR3, the DNA is TGTGCCAGCAGCCCAACTAGTTTACGCTACGAGCAGTACTTC. Protein: CASSPTSLRYEQYF.

This clonotype was observed at least ten times. The rearrangement uses TRBV7-8 and TRBJ2-3; a possible D gene is TRBD1 (5 bases). Germline lookup yields CDR1 SGHVS and CDR2 FQNEAQ. The CDR3 length is 16 residues. V lost 7 bases and J 0 bases, leaving 17 bases between the germline ends. The CDR3 DNA sequence: TGTGCCAGCAACCCTGTAGGGGTCTCTAGCACAGATACGCAGTATTTT. As protein: CASNPVGVSSTDTQYF. The variable domain in full, with the rest retrieved from reference TRBV7-8 and TRBJ2-3, is GAGVSQSPRYKVAKRGQDVALRCDPISGHVSLFWYQQALGQGPEFLTYFQNEAQLDKSGLPSDRFFAERPEGSVSTLKIQRTQQEDSAVYLCASNPVGVSSTDTQYFGPGTRLTVL.

The genes are TRBV7-9 and TRBJ2-2; D is tentatively TRBD1 or TRBD2 (5 bases each). Germline V CDR1 and CDR2: SEHNR, FQNEAQ (reference sequence). CDR3 length: 12 residues. Trimming removed 6 bases from V and 9 bases from J, with 11 bases in between. DNA for the CDR3: TGTGCCAGCAGTTTGGGACGTAGGGAGCTGTTTTTT. Protein sequence: CASSLGRRELFF.